This T cell receptor beta chain comes out of a study of cytomegalovirus exposure and HLA in healthy donors. 60 Vbeta and 13 Jbeta primers were used in PCR. Produced via immunoSEQ multiplex PCR; TCRdb's table is partial and in-frame only. This sample has about 92,000 clones, with approximately 84% found just once. The receptor comes from a girl aged 2 to 9 in good health and CMV-seropositive. Specimen: PBMCs.

The CDR3 here is CASSTTTGTGNTEAFF. In DNA form, the CDR3 reads TGTGCCAGCAGCACAACAACCGGGACAGGGAACACTGAAGCTTTCTTT. This chain connects TRBV7-9 to TRBJ1-1; the match to TRBD1 covers 8 bases. Germline CDR1 is SEHNR and CDR2 is FQNEAQ (reference sequence). The length of the CDR3 is 16 residues. The V and J ends lost 5 bases and 1 base, in that order; junction bases with no gene match: 9. Based on the CDR3 plus reference TRBV7-9 and TRBJ1-1, the full variable domain is DTGVSQNPRHKITKRGQNVTFRCDPISEHNRLYWYRQTLGQGPEFLTYFQNEAQLEKSRLLSDRFSAERPKGSFSTLEIQRTEQGDSAMYLCASSTTTGTGNTEAFFGQGTRLTVV.